Below, 20 T cell receptor beta chains from the same sample are listed, as sequenced in a study of cytomegalovirus exposure and HLA in healthy donors (dated by TCRdb to about 2017). Preparation of the library involved the immunoSEQ multiplex PCR assay. A mixture of 60 forward primers for TCR Vbeta segments and 13 reverse primers for TCR Jbeta segments was used in the multiplex PCR. Sourced from immuneACCESS, this table was stored by TCRdb with only in-frame sequences that have V and J called. A share of the clones is absent; for the studies checked, an unresolved V gene accounts for under half, and the remainder has no known explanation. The sample yields 150,000 to 200,000 clones; around three quarters were counted once. The ten largest clones add up to more than 0.8% of the sample. The sample was PBMCs. These receptors were collected from a woman aged 40 to 50 in good health and CMV-seronegative.

This rearrangement joins TRBV4-1 to TRBJ1-1; no definite D call. V lost 0 bases to trimming and J lost 8 bases, with 10 bases between them. This CDR3 region has 13 residues. CDR1 is MGHRA, CDR2 YSYEKL, per germline. The CDR3 DNA follows: TGCGCCAGCAGCCAAGAGGGCCGTGTCGAAGCTTTCTTT. Translated, it gives CASSQEGRVEAFF.

The chain has TRBV7-9 and TRBJ2-7; maybe TRBD1 (6 bases). The CDR3 is 14 amino acids. The ends were cut back, 2 bases at V and 0 bases at J, with 8 bases in the middle. CDR1 and CDR2 from the germline V gene are SEHNR and FQNEAQ (reference sequence). The CDR3 sequence: CASSLQGSSYEQYF. The CDR3 DNA follows: TGTGCCAGCAGCTTACAGGGGAGCTCCTACGAGCAGTACTTC.

This chain links TRBV2 with TRBJ2-5; 9 bases fit TRBD2. The germline V gene has CDR1 SNHLY and CDR2 FYNNEI. The junction had 9 bases not matched to a gene; V was cut back by 5 bases and J by 5 bases. The CDR3 loop spans 15 amino acids. DNA for the CDR3: TGTGCCAGCAGTCCGGAGGCGGCGGGAGGGGAGACCCAGTACTTC. Translating it yields CASSPEAAGGETQYF.

V gene TRBV5-1 combines with J gene TRBJ2-1; TRBD1 matches 9 bases. Per the germline V gene, CDR1 is SGHRS and CDR2 is YFSETQ. This CDR3 is 15 amino acids long. The V segment lost 0 bases and the J segment 6 bases; nucleotides outside the gene matches: 4. The CDR3 DNA is TGCGCCAGCAGCTTGGCACAGGGGGCCGCCAATGAGCAGTTCTTC. This translates into CASSLAQGAANEQFF.

This clone was counted a few times. V and J are TRBV30 and TRBJ2-6, with D possibly TRBD2 on 7 matching bases. CDR1 and CDR2 (germline): GTSNPN, SVGIG (reference sequence). The V and J ends lost 2 bases and 2 bases respectively, with 10 bases between them. The CDR3 runs 15 residues. CDR3: CAWSRGGTGANVLTF. The CDR3, as DNA: TGTGCCTGGAGTAGGGGGGGGACTGGGGCCAACGTCCTGACTTTC.

The rearrangement joins TRBV13 to TRBJ2-7; 9 bases line up with TRBD1. V was pared by 0 bases and J by 3 bases, with 9 bases of the junction left unmatched. The germline V gene has CDR1 PRHDT and CDR2 FYEKMQ (reference sequence). The CDR3 is 17 residues long. CDR3 DNA: TGTGCCAGCAGCTTAGGCCTCGGACAGGGGAAAGGCTACGAGCAGTACTTC. This sequence encodes CASSLGLGQGKGYEQYF.

The chain links TRBV6-5 to TRBJ1-2; 9 bases line up with TRBD1. The CDR3 covers 15 residues. In germline, CDR1 is MNHEY, CDR2 SVGAGI. The trim removed 5 bases at V and 4 bases at J, leaving 8 bases unmatched. CDR3 nucleotides: TGTGCCAGCAGTCTAGGGGGACAGGGTTCCTATGGCTACACCTTC. This sequence encodes CASSLGGQGSYGYTF.

A few counts support this clone. This chain joins TRBV5-5 and TRBJ1-4; D call uncertain. This CDR3 is built from 16 residues. Trimming shortened V by 3 bases and J by 0 bases, and 12 bases separated the two germline ends. Germline assignment: CDR1 SGHKS and CDR2 YYEKEE (reference sequence). The CDR3 is CASSSRRDATNEKLFF. The CDR3 region has the DNA TGTGCCAGCAGCTCACGACGGGATGCAACTAATGAAAAACTGTTTTTT.

This clone was observed a few times. This chain connects TRBV5-1 to TRBJ2-1; 10 bases are shared with TRBD2. Trimming cost V 2 bases and J 6 bases; bases outside gene matches: 5. The CDR3 length is 15 residues. Germline lookup yields CDR1 SGHRS and CDR2 YFSETQ. CDR3 DNA sequence: TGCGCCAGCAGCTTCCTAGCGGGAGTACCCAATGAGCAGTTCTTC. The encoded protein is CASSFLAGVPNEQFF.

The chain carries TRBV9 and TRBJ2-4; tentatively, D is TRBD1 (6 bases). The V gene lost 0 bases and the J gene lost 7 bases, with 14 bases spanning the gap. This CDR3 is built from 15 residues. CDR1 is SGDLS and CDR2 is YYNGEE in the germline V gene. CDR3: CASSVGGRDTNIQYF. The CDR3 DNA is TGTGCCAGCAGCGTAGGGGGCAGGGACACGAACATTCAGTACTTC. The full variable domain, in which reference TRBV9 and TRBJ2-4 provide the parts outside the CDR3, is DSGVTQTPKHLITATGQRVTLRCSPRSGDLSVYWYQQSLDQGLQFLIQYYNGEERAKGNILERFSAQQFPDLHSELNLSSLELGDSALYFCASSVGGRDTNIQYFGAGTRLSVL.

The table lists this clone with a few counts. The chain combines TRBV6-1 with TRBJ1-1, with D uncertain. CDR1 is MNHNS and CDR2 is SASEGT in the germline V gene. V shed 9 bases and J shed 0 bases, with 5 bases lying between them. The CDR3 sequence is 11 residues long. This chain's CDR3 is CASVMNTEAFF. CDR3 in DNA: TGTGCCAGTGTTATGAACACTGAAGCTTTCTTT.

This rearrangement joins TRBV5-1 to TRBJ2-7, with 13 bases lining up with TRBD2. The CDR3 consists of 16 residues. V was pared by 0 bases and J by 4 bases, with 4 bases of the junction left unmatched. Germline CDR1 and CDR2: SGHRS and YFSETQ. The CDR3 DNA sequence: TGCGCCAGCAGCTTGGGACTAGCGGGAGGAGGGTACGAGCAGTACTTC. This encodes CASSLGLAGGGYEQYF.

This chain uses TRBV7-6 with TRBJ2-1; 14 positions agree with TRBD2. V lost 4 bases, J lost 7 bases, and 9 bases stayed unmatched. The CDR3 is 17 amino acids. CDR1 is SGHVS, CDR2 FNYEAQ, per germline. The CDR3 is CASSYYSGTSGSNEQFF. The CDR3 DNA reads TGTGCCAGCAGCTATTATAGCGGGACTAGCGGGAGTAATGAGCAGTTCTTC.

The CDR3 reads CASSWGELRPGVTEAFF. CDR3 in DNA: TGTGCCAGCAGTTGGGGGGAACTTCGGCCCGGGGTCACTGAAGCTTTCTTT. The gene calls are TRBV2 and TRBJ1-1; D may be TRBD1 (5 bases). Looked up from germline, CDR1 is SNHLY and CDR2 is FYNNEI. This CDR3 contains 17 residues. V lost 5 bases and J lost 4, with 23 bases in between.

The table lists this clone with a few counts. The chain employs TRBV6-6 and TRBJ2-7; possibly TRBD2 for D (5 bases). Trimming cost V 2 bases and J 9 bases, with 20 bases left between them. Germline V gene lookup returns CDR1 MNHNY and CDR2 SVGAGI (reference sequence). The CDR3 loop spans 15 amino acids. The CDR3 sequence is CASSYGRPIPRGQYF. The CDR3 DNA reads TGTGCCAGCAGTTACGGCAGGCCTATCCCCCGGGGGCAGTACTTC.

This clone was observed a single time. This chain links TRBV9 with TRBJ2-1; 7 nucleotides match TRBD2. The CDR3 has 15 residues. J gave up 0 bases and V 0 bases, and 0 bases lay outside the gene matches. The germline V gene encodes CDR1 SGDLS and CDR2 YYNGEE. As DNA, the CDR3 is TGTGCCAGCAGCGTAGCGGGGGGCTCCTACAATGAGCAGTTCTTC. Translated: CASSVAGGSYNEQFF.

In its sample, this clone was seen a few times. The CDR3 loop is CASNAKDRGNTIYF. The CDR3, as DNA: TGTGCCAGCAACGCTAAGGACAGGGGAAACACCATATATTTT. The chain employs TRBV5-6 and TRBJ1-3; 7 bases fit TRBD1. This CDR3 has 14 amino acids. The germline CDR1 and CDR2 sequences are SGHDT and YYEEEE. The J segment lost 4 bases and the V segment lost 6 bases, leaving 7 bases of the junction unmatched.

V usage is TRBV9 and J usage is TRBJ2-1; a weak D match, TRBD2 (6 bases). The germline gives CDR1 SGDLS, CDR2 YYNGEE. CDR3 length: 16 amino acids. Trimming stripped 0 bases from V and 4 bases from J, with 14 bases between. CDR3: CASSVAGSGSYNEQFF. CDR3 coding DNA: TGTGCCAGCAGCGTAGCGGGTAGCGGTTCATACAATGAGCAGTTCTTC.

The V gene is TRBV7-9, the J gene TRBJ1-1; D is undetermined. There are 13 residues in the CDR3. V dropped 0 bases and J dropped 6 bases, with 8 bases sitting between them. The germline CDR1 and CDR2 sequences are SEHNR and FQNEAQ (reference sequence). Written as DNA, the CDR3 is TGTGCCAGCAGCTTAGCGGGCAGACCTGAAGCTTTCTTT. It yields the protein CASSLAGRPEAFF.

V and J are TRBV7-9 and TRBJ2-1; TRBD2 aligns across 8 bases. Germline lookup yields CDR1 SEHNR and CDR2 FQNEAQ (reference sequence). The V gene end was trimmed by 1 base and the J gene end by 6 bases; junction bases not matched to a gene: 2. The CDR3 covers 14 residues. The CDR3 bases are TGTGCCAGCAGCTTAGGGGGACTAGGCAATGAGCAGTTCTTC. Protein product: CASSLGGLGNEQFF.